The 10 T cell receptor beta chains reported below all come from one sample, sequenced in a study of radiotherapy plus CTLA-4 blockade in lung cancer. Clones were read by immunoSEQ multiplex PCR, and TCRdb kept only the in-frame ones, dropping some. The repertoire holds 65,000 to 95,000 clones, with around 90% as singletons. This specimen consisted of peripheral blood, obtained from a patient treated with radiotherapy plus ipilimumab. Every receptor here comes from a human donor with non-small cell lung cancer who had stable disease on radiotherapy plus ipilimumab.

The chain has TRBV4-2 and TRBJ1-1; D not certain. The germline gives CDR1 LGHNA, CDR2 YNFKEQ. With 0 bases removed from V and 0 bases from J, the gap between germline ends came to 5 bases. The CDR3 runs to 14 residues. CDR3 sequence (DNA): TGTGCCAGCAGCCAAGAGAGACTGAACACTGAAGCTTTCTTT. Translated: CASSQERLNTEAFF.

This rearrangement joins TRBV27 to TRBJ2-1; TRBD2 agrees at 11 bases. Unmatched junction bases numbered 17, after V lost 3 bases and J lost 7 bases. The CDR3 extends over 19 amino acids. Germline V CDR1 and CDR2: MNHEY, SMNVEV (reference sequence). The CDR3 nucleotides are TGTGCCAGCAGTTTCGCTCCTCCCGCACTAGCGGGAGTGGTAAATGAGCAGTTCTTC. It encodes CASSFAPPALAGVVNEQFF.

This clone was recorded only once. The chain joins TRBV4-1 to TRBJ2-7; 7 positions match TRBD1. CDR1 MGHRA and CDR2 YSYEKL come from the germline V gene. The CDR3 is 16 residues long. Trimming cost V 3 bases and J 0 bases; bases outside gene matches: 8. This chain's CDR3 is CASSHTPGQNSYEQYF. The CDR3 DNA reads TGCGCCAGCAGCCACACACCGGGACAGAACTCCTACGAGCAGTACTTC.

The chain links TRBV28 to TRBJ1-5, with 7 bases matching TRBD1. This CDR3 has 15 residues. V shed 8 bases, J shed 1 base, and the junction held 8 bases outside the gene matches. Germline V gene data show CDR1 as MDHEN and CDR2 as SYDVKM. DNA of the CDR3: TGTGCCAGCCGAGGGGGCTGGGGGAGCAATCAGCCCCAGCATTTT. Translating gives CASRGGWGSNQPQHF.

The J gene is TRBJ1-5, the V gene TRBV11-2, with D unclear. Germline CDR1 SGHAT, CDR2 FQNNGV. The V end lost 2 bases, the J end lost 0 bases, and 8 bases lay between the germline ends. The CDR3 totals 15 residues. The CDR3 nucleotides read TGTGCCAGCAGCTTAAGCGGGGATAGCAATCAGCCCCAGCATTTT. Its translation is CASSLSGDSNQPQHF.

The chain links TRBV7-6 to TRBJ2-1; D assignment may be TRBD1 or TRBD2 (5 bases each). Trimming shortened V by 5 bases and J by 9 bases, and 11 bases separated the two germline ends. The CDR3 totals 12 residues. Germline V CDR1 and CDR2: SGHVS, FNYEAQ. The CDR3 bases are TGTGCCAGCAGCCTCACGGGGACTGAGCAGTTCTTC. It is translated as CASSLTGTEQFF.

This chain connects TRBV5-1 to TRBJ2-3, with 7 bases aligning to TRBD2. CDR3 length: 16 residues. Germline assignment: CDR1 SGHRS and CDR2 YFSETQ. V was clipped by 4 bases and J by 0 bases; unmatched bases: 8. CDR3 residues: CASSVGGSSSTDTQYF. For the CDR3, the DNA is TGCGCCAGCAGCGTGGGGGGGAGTTCCAGCACAGATACGCAGTATTTT.

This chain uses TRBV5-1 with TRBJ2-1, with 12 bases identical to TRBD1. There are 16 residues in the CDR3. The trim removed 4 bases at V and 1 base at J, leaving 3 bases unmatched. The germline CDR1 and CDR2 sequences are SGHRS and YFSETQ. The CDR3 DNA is TGCGCCAGCAGCAAGGGACAGGGGGCATCCTACAATGAGCAGTTCTTC. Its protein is CASSKGQGASYNEQFF.

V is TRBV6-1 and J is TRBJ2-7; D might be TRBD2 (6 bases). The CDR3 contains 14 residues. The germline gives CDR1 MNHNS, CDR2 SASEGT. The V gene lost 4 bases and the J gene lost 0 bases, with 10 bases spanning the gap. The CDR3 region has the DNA TGTGCCAGCAGTGTAGCGGATAGCTCCTACGAGCAGTACTTC. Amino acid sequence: CASSVADSSYEQYF.

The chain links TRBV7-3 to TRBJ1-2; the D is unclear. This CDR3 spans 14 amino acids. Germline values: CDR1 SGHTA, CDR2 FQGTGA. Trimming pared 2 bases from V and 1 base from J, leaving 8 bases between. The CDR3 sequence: CASSLGNLNYGYTF. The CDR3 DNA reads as TGTGCCAGCAGCTTAGGAAACCTTAACTATGGCTACACCTTC. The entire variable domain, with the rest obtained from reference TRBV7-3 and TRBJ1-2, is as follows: GAGVSQTPSNKVTEKGKYVELRCDPISGHTALYWYRQSLGQGPEFLIYFQGTGAADDSGLPNDRFFAVRPEGSVSTLKIQRTERGDSAVYLCASSLGNLNYGYTFGSGTRLTVV.